This T cell receptor (beta chain) was identified in a study of tissue T cells after allogeneic stem cell transplantation. CDR3 sequences, V/J genes, frequencies and template counts came from survey-depth TCRbeta sequencing. Using immunoSEQ multiplex PCR, the repertoire was profiled, and TCRdb retains in-frame clones only, with some absent. The data show over 3,500 clones, with around half seen just once and roughly 36% held by the top ten. V dropped 2 bases and J dropped 5 bases, with 6 bases sitting between them. Germline V gene lookup returns CDR1 NSHNY and CDR2 SYGAGN. The CDR3 spans 12 residues. Worth noting for this clone: Germline and genes: mouse. The read ends 1 residue shy of where the CDR3 ends; the end is completed using the germline J gene.

Specified time point: mouse harvest day 14 after allogeneic transplant. Tail vein injection delivered 10^7 T-cell-depleted bone marrow cells and 10^6 splenic CD5+ T cells. Sample: lymph node tissue. The origin of this receptor is a female BALB/c mouse given C57BL/6 T cells with graft-versus-host disease after an allogeneic hematopoietic cell transplant. The chain recombines TRBV13-1 with TRBJ2-3; possibly TRBD1 for D (5 bases). CDR3 DNA, as far as it was read: TGTGCCAGCAGTGACCAGGGAGAAACGCTGTAT. It specifies CASSDQGETLY. The entire CDR3 is CASSDQGETLYF.